This T cell receptor (beta chain) was sequenced during a study of CD8+ T cells in alopecia areata. About the research overall: Those treated were given oral tofacitinib at 5 to 10 mg twice daily.

Sequencing templates came from extracted RNA that was reverse transcribed into cDNA. Some clones are missing from TCRdb's copy, which holds only in-frame ones; the method was immunoSEQ multiplex PCR. The table includes approximately 200,000 clones, about three fifths detected once. General study findings and limits: Numerous expanded lesional clones remained in scalp and blood during tofacitinib. Affected lesional scalp, above all in alopecia totalis/universalis, was more clonal than normal scalp.

A note on this clone: Its cognate antigen is unknown.

Regarding treatment: oral pan-JAK inhibitor, 5-10 mg twice daily. Both CD4+ and CD8+ T cells were separated by sorting PBMCs. The CDR3 sequence is 14 residues long. Germline CDR1 is SNHLY and CDR2 is FYNNEI. Trimming removed 7 bases at V and 4 bases at J, with 16 bases between. Sequences were derived from CD4+ T cells sorted from blood, sampled at week 4, from a patient treated with tofacitinib. The clonotype comes from a human donor with alopecia areata. The J gene is TRBJ1-1, the V gene TRBV2; tentative D call: TRBD1 (5 bases). The CDR3 DNA reads as TGTGCCAGCAAAGGGGTTGAGTGGGCCACTGAAGCTTTCTTT. Protein sequence: CASKGVEWATEAFF.